A single sample is the source of the 25 T cell receptor beta chains below, sequenced in a study of T cell responses to AZD1222 COVID-19 vaccine. Measured with immunoSEQ multiplex PCR; TCRdb has only the in-frame clones, and not every one. The sample has 150,000 to 200,000 clones; over 90% are singletons. This specimen consisted of peripheral blood, obtained on day 0 of AZD1222 vaccination. The receptors originated from an adult in good health.

The J gene is TRBJ1-1, the V gene TRBV11-2, with 7 bases matching TRBD1. The germline gives CDR1 SGHAT, CDR2 FQNNGV. After removal of 10 bases from V and 1 base from J, the junction contained 12 bases not matched to a gene. The CDR3 runs to 15 residues. CDR3 amino acids: CATTRGSTSNTEAFF. CDR3 DNA: TGTGCCACCACCAGGGGGTCGACTTCGAACACTGAAGCTTTCTTT. Together with reference TRBV11-2 and TRBJ1-1, the CDR3 gives the full variable domain: EAGVAQSPRYKIIEKRQSVAFWCNPISGHATLYWYQQILGQGPKLLIQFQNNGVVDDSQLPKDRFSAERLKGVDSTLKIQPAKLEDSAVYLCATTRGSTSNTEAFFGQGTRLTVV.

V gene TRBV7-9 combines with J gene TRBJ1-6; D is perhaps TRBD1 (5 bases). CDR1 SEHNR and CDR2 FQNEAQ come from the germline V gene (reference sequence). The CDR3 has 14 amino acids. The V end was cut by 4 bases, the J end by 9 bases, with 13 bases between. The DNA of the CDR3 is TGTGCCAGCAGCTCGGACTGGGACGGTTCACCCCTCCACTTT. Its protein product is CASSSDWDGSPLHF.

The J gene is TRBJ1-5, the V gene TRBV6-1; D is undetermined. The CDR3 is made up of 12 amino acids. V lost 3 bases and J 5 bases, leaving 5 bases between the germline ends. Looked up from germline, CDR1 is MNHNS and CDR2 is SASEGT. The CDR3 here is CASSEWYQPQHF. CDR3 sequence (DNA): TGTGCCAGCAGTGAGTGGTATCAGCCCCAGCATTTT.

In nucleotides, the CDR3 is TGTGCCAGTAGTATACCAGAGGACAGGCCCCAGCCCCAGCATTTT. Its translation: CASSIPEDRPQPQHF. This sequence joins TRBV19 and TRBJ1-5; 7 positions match TRBD1. CDR1 is LNHDA and CDR2 is SQIVND in the germline V gene (reference sequence). CDR3 length equals 15 residues. V lost 2 bases to trimming and J lost 7 bases; unmatched junction nucleotides: 8.

The chain carries TRBV19 and TRBJ1-2; weak D call: TRBD1 (5 bases). Germline loops: CDR1 LNHDA, CDR2 SQIVND (reference sequence). The CDR3 runs 16 residues. Between the trimmed V and J ends, which lost 5 bases and 7 bases, there was a span of 23 bases. The CDR3 DNA reads as TGTGCCAGTAGTCCCTCCGGGTCCGGGACCTCAGGTGGCTACACCTTC. Translation gives CASSPSGSGTSGGYTF.

This rearrangement joins TRBV5-1 to TRBJ2-3, with 13 bases identical to TRBD2. This CDR3 is built from 20 residues. From germline, CDR1 is SGHRS and CDR2 YFSETQ. V was clipped by 4 bases and J by 0 bases; unmatched bases: 14. The CDR3 region has the DNA TGCGCCAGCAGCCGGAAGGACTCGGGACTAGCGGGATATAGCACAGATACGCAGTATTTT. Translation gives CASSRKDSGLAGYSTDTQYF.

The chain joins TRBV12-5 to TRBJ1-1; D might be TRBD1 (6 bases). V lost 2 bases to trimming and J lost 5 bases, with 15 bases between them. The CDR3 spans 15 residues. The V gene's germline CDR1 is LGHNT and CDR2 FRNRAP. CDR3 amino acids: CASGLLQGSFTEAFF. CDR3 sequence (DNA): TGTGCTAGTGGTTTGCTCCAGGGGAGTTTTACTGAAGCTTTCTTT.

The J gene is TRBJ2-2, the V gene TRBV7-6; TRBD1 or TRBD2 may be the D gene (6 bases each). Between the trimmed V and J ends, which lost 2 bases and 3 bases, there was a span of 13 bases. Germline-derived CDR1 and CDR2 are SGHVS and FNYEAQ. The CDR3 loop spans 16 amino acids. CDR3 nucleotide sequence: TGTGCCAGCAGCTTAACCGGACGGGGGCACACCGGGGAGCTGTTTTTT. Translated, it gives CASSLTGRGHTGELFF.

With regard to this clone: One end of the junction varies from germline; a read error may be responsible. The chain uses TRBV5-1 and TRBJ2-3; D not certain. The CDR3 length is 16 residues. CDR1 is SGHRS and CDR2 is YFSETQ in the germline V gene. The CDR3 sequence: CASRLGLDTITDTQYF. In nucleotides, the CDR3 is TGCGCCAGCAGATTGGGCCTCGACACGATCACAGATACGCAGTATTTT.

The chain is built from TRBV11-2 and TRBJ2-7; 7 nucleotides agree with TRBD1. The trim removed 7 bases at V and 3 bases at J, leaving 9 bases unmatched. The CDR3 extends over 14 amino acids. CDR1 is SGHAT, CDR2 FQNNGV, per germline. In DNA form, the CDR3 reads TGTGCCAGCACAGAAACAGGGGTCCGCTACGAGCAGTACTTC. Its translation: CASTETGVRYEQYF.

This clone was observed a single time. The rearrangement joins TRBV25-1 to TRBJ1-2; D gene ambiguous. CDR3 length: 15 amino acids. Trimming shortened V by 4 bases and J by 0 bases, and 12 bases separated the two germline ends. Germline V gives CDR1 MGHDK, CDR2 SYGVNS. CDR3 sequence: CASSGWTETNYGYTF. The CDR3 coding sequence is TGTGCCAGCAGTGGGTGGACTGAAACTAACTATGGCTACACCTTC.

V gene TRBV7-9 combines with J gene TRBJ2-1; no definite D call. V gave up 0 bases and J gave up 3 bases, with 12 bases separating them. Per germline, CDR1 SEHNR and CDR2 FQNEAQ (reference sequence). This CDR3 region has 16 residues. In DNA, the CDR3 is TGTGCCAGCAGCTTAGCGTTCGAAGCAGGCTACAATGAGCAGTTCTTC. Amino acids: CASSLAFEAGYNEQFF.

The chain recombines TRBV11-2 with TRBJ1-3; D remains unclear. Germline CDR1 and CDR2: SGHAT and FQNNGV. The CDR3 spans 16 residues. Trimming left V 5 bases short and J 1 base short, with 15 bases between. The CDR3 reads CASSLIGSASGNTIYF. CDR3 sequence (DNA): TGTGCCAGCAGCCTTATCGGGTCAGCTTCTGGAAACACCATATATTTT.

The gene calls are TRBV6-5 and TRBJ1-6; TRBD1 agrees at 8 bases. J was trimmed by 5 bases and V by 6 bases; bases with no gene match: 6. Germline V CDR1 and CDR2: MNHEY, SVGAGI. The CDR3 totals 15 residues. CDR3 residues: CASRRQGFDNSPLHF. The CDR3 bases are TGTGCCAGCAGAAGACAGGGGTTCGATAATTCACCCCTCCACTTT.

The rearrangement uses TRBV9 and TRBJ2-7; 7 bases agree with TRBD1. V lost 4 bases and J lost 0; bases outside the gene matches: 4. Looked up from germline, CDR1 is SGDLS and CDR2 is YYNGEE. The CDR3 totals 14 residues. CDR3 sequence reads: CASSPGTASYEQYF. The CDR3 DNA reads TGTGCCAGCAGCCCCGGGACAGCCTCCTACGAGCAGTACTTC.

V is TRBV19 and J is TRBJ1-3, with D perhaps matching TRBD1 (5 bases). The V end was cut by 5 bases, the J end by 0 bases, with 11 bases between. This CDR3 has 15 amino acids. CDR1 and CDR2 from the germline V gene are LNHDA and SQIVND (reference sequence). DNA for the CDR3: TGTGCCAGTAGTCCGGGGCCTCACTCTGGAAACACCATATATTTT. This translates into CASSPGPHSGNTIYF.

The J gene is TRBJ1-5, the V gene TRBV21-1; the table's D call, TRBD1, has no DNA check behind it. TRBV21-1 is reported as a pseudogene. This CDR3 spans 15 amino acids. Written as DNA, the CDR3 is TGTGCCAGCAGCACAAACCACAGGGATGGACAGCCCCAGCATTTT. As protein: CASSTNHRDGQPQHF.

This sequence joins TRBV5-1 and TRBJ1-1; a weak D match, TRBD1 (5 bases). The CDR3 consists of 13 residues. CDR1 SGHRS and CDR2 YFSETQ come from the germline V gene. Trimming removed 5 bases at V and 0 bases at J, with 8 bases between. The CDR3 DNA is TGCGCCAGCAGTTACAGGATGAACACTGAAGCTTTCTTT. Protein product: CASSYRMNTEAFF.

The chain joins TRBV19 to TRBJ1-1; 7 positions agree with TRBD1. CDR1 and CDR2 from the germline V gene are LNHDA and SQIVND (reference sequence). Germline trimming cut 4 bases from V and 2 bases from J; bases unmatched to any gene: 7. The CDR3 runs 15 residues. CDR3 sequence reads: CASSTPDRTNTEAFF. The CDR3 DNA reads TGTGCCAGTAGTACCCCGGACAGGACCAACACTGAAGCTTTCTTT.

The V call is TRBV29-1, the J call TRBJ2-7; D is perhaps TRBD1 or TRBD2 (6 bases each). V lost 6 bases, J lost 2 bases, and 17 bases lay in between. The CDR3 totals 14 residues. The germline CDR1 and CDR2 sequences are SQVTM and ANQGSEA. CDR3 nucleotide sequence: TGCAGCGTATCGGTGGGGGGCTCAGCCTACGAGCAGTACTTC. Its protein product is CSVSVGGSAYEQYF.

The rearrangement links TRBV7-8 to TRBJ1-1; a possible D gene is TRBD1 (6 bases). The CDR3 is 15 residues long. Germline V gene sequence: CDR1 SGHVS, CDR2 FQNEAQ. V gave up 5 bases and J gave up 1 base, with 14 bases separating them. This CDR3 reads CASSKPGQPNTEAFF. The CDR3 DNA is TGTGCCAGCAGCAAACCGGGACAACCGAACACTGAAGCTTTCTTT.

The chain is built from TRBV19 and TRBJ1-5; 8 nucleotides line up with TRBD1. The germline V gene has CDR1 LNHDA and CDR2 SQIVND (reference sequence). The CDR3 sequence is 15 residues long. Trimming cost V 2 bases and J 6 bases; bases outside gene matches: 6. CDR3 in DNA: TGTGCCAGTAGTATATTGAGGGACAGGCCTCAGCCCCAGCATTTT. Translation: CASSILRDRPQPQHF.

The count of this clone is one. The gene calls are TRBV30 and TRBJ2-3; possibly TRBD2 for D (6 bases). In germline, CDR1 is GTSNPN, CDR2 SVGIG (reference sequence). The CDR3 has 12 residues. Trimming stripped 5 bases from V and 6 bases from J, with 12 bases between. In DNA form, the CDR3 reads TGTGCCTGGTCACAGCTAGCGGATACGCAGTATTTT. This codes for CAWSQLADTQYF.

This chain connects TRBV18 to TRBJ1-1; D is unresolved. V was shortened by 2 bases and J by 4 bases, with 5 bases between the two germline ends. The CDR3 runs to 12 residues. Germline values: CDR1 KGHSH, CDR2 LQKENI. CDR3 sequence (DNA): TGTGCCAGCTCACCAATACGCACTGAAGCTTTCTTT. Translated, it gives CASSPIRTEAFF. Filled out from reference TRBV18 and TRBJ1-1, the complete variable domain reads NAGVMQNPRHLVRRRGQEARLRCSPMKGHSHVYWYRQLPEEGLKFMVYLQKENIIDESGMPKERFSAEFPKEGPSILRIQQVVRGDSAAYFCASSPIRTEAFFGQGTRLTVV.

Only one count was recorded for this clone. This chain uses TRBV5-4 with TRBJ1-6, with a tentative D call TRBD1 (5 bases). Looked up from germline, CDR1 is SGHNT and CDR2 is YYREEE (reference sequence). The CDR3 totals 16 residues. Trimming removed 1 base from V and 10 bases from J, with 18 bases in between. The CDR3 DNA follows: TGTGCCAGCAGCTTGAGGGGTGGCTACGTTACCTCACCCCTCCACTTT. Encoded protein: CASSLRGGYVTSPLHF.